Listed below are T cell receptor beta chains from one sample, sequenced in a study of cytomegalovirus exposure and HLA in healthy donors. Repertoires were generated with immunoSEQ multiplex PCR, while TCRdb's copy carries only in-frame clones and drops some. The sample lists roughly 200,000 clones; roughly 13% were seen once. Sequenced material: PBMCs. All receptors come from a man aged 50 to 59 in good health and CMV-seropositive. The CDR3 runs from the conserved cysteine through the conserved F or W. The order of the fields is clone size, D gene, V gene, J gene, CDR3 DNA, CDR3 protein. The D gene is left open where the match is weak. Clone size is shown for a subset of rows, as once, few, many or a class of expanded clone.

few	TRBD1	TRBV5-1	TRBJ1-2	TGCGCCAGCAGCTTGGCCTCCGGGACAGGGGATGGTGGCTACACCTTC	CASSLASGTGDGGYTF
NA	NA	TRBV13	TRBJ1-3	TGTGCCAGCAGCTTGACAGGCTCTGGAAACACCATATATTTT	CASSLTGSGNTIYF
NA	NA	TRBV4-2	TRBJ2-7	TGTGCCAGCAGCCAAGAATGGAGCGAGCAGTACTTC	CASSQEWSEQYF
few	NA	TRBV19	TRBJ1-1	TGTGCCAGTCGTACCTGGGCGAACACTGAAGCTTTCTTT	CASRTWANTEAFF
NA	NA	TRBV7-9	TRBJ1-3	TGTGCCAGCAGCTCCATTGGCCCGGGAGCATTAGGGGGAAACACCATATATTTT	CASSSIGPGALGGNTIYF
few	TRBD1	TRBV5-4	TRBJ2-3	TGTGCCAGCAGCTCTCGACAGGGGGTTATCGCAGATACGCAGTATTTT	CASSSRQGVIADTQYF
NA	TRBD1	TRBV7-9	TRBJ1-3	TGTGCCAGCAGACGTACGGGACAGAGCTCTGGAAACACCATATATTTT	CASRRTGQSSGNTIYF
few	TRBD1	TRBV4-2	TRBJ1-1	TGTGCCAGCAGCCCGACAGGGGGCACCAACACTGAAGCTTTCTTT	CASSPTGGTNTEAFF
few	NA	TRBV14	TRBJ2-7	TGTGCCAGCAGCCCCGGACTTACCTACGAGCAGTACTTC	CASSPGLTYEQYF
few	TRBD2	TRBV30	TRBJ2-6	TGTGCCTGGAGTGTACCCAGCGGGGGGATCTCTGGGGCCAACGTCCTGACTTTC	CAWSVPSGGISGANVLTF
NA	TRBD2	TRBV28	TRBJ2-1	TGTGCCAGCAGTCGTTATCGGGGGGGCGATGAGCAGTTCTTC	CASSRYRGGDEQFF
NA	NA	TRBV28	TRBJ1-2	TGTGCCAGCACCGCATCGGGTAAGAGTGGCTACACCTTC	CASTASGKSGYTF
few	NA	TRBV10-1	TRBJ1-1	TGCGCCAGCAGTGACCAGGGGCCTAGGGAAGCTTTCTTT	CASSDQGPREAFF
NA	TRBD1	TRBV9	TRBJ1-1	TGTGCCAGCAGCATGGACAGGGGGAACACTGAAGCTTTCTTT	CASSMDRGNTEAFF
NA	NA	TRBV2	TRBJ1-1	TGTGCCAGCCCTATAACTAACCGGAACACTGAAGCTTTCTTT	CASPITNRNTEAFF
few	TRBD1	TRBV6-5	TRBJ1-2	TGTGCCAGCTTAAGACAGGGGACTAACTATGGCTACACCTTC	CASLRQGTNYGYTF
few	NA	TRBV6-5	TRBJ1-6	TGTGCCAGCAGTTATCGCCAGGATAATTCACCCCTCCACTTT	CASSYRQDNSPLHF
NA	NA	TRBV9	TRBJ1-3	TGTGCCAGCAGCGTAGGTTCGGGAAACACCATATATTTT	CASSVGSGNTIYF
few	TRBD1	TRBV2	TRBJ2-2	TGTGCCAGCAGTGAATCCAGGGGGCCATATAACACCGGGGAGCTGTTTTTT	CASSESRGPYNTGELFF
few	NA	TRBV5-6	TRBJ2-1	TGTGCCAGCAGCCGGGGCGGGGCCGGGGATGAGCAGTTCTTC	CASSRGGAGDEQFF
NA	NA	TRBV7-8	TRBJ1-3	TGTGCCAGCAGCCTACCCCGGGGTGGAAACACCATATATTTT	CASSLPRGGNTIYF
NA	TRBD1	TRBV7-6	TRBJ1-1	TGTGCCAGCAGCAGGACAGGGGTGAACACTGAAGCTTTCTTT	CASSRTGVNTEAFF
NA	NA	TRBV2	TRBJ2-1	TGTGCCAGCAGTGACCCCATTGACACATACAATGAGCAGTTCTTC	CASSDPIDTYNEQFF
few	TRBD2	TRBV5-6	TRBJ2-5	TGTGCCAGCAGCTTGTTACGGGGGGAAGAGACCCAGTACTTC	CASSLLRGEETQYF
few	NA	TRBV5-6	TRBJ2-5	TGTGCCAGCACCTCGGGGGTGTACCAAGAGACCCAGTACTTC	CASTSGVYQETQYF
NA	NA	TRBV4-2	TRBJ1-2	TGTGCCAGCAGCCAAACTGGGGGGGCCAACTATGGCTACACCTTC	CASSQTGGANYGYTF
NA	NA	TRBV14	TRBJ2-3	TGTGCCAGCAGCCAGGTGGCCGATACGCAGTATTTT	CASSQVADTQYF
once	NA	TRBV7-2	TRBJ2-7	TGTGCCAGCAGCCCAGGGACTGTCTCCTACGAGCAGTACTTC	CASSPGTVSYEQYF
once	TRBD2	TRBV5-6	TRBJ2-1	TGTGCCAGCAGCTTGGAGCGGGGCTGGGGATCCTACAATGAGCAGTTCTTC	CASSLERGWGSYNEQFF
few	TRBD2	TRBV5-4	TRBJ2-5	TGTGCCAGCAGTACTAGCGGAGGGAAAGAGACCCAGTACTTC	CASSTSGGKETQYF
NA	TRBD1	TRBV6-4	TRBJ1-2	TGTGCCAGCAGGGGGGACAGCCTTAACTATGGCTACACCTTC	CASRGDSLNYGYTF
NA	TRBD1	TRBV19	TRBJ1-5	TGTGCCAGTACCATGGACAGGGAAAATCAGCCCCAGCATTTT	CASTMDRENQPQHF
few	TRBD1	TRBV5-1	TRBJ2-3	TGCGCCAGCAGCTTATCCGGGACAGGGTCAGATACGCAGTATTTT	CASSLSGTGSDTQYF
NA	TRBD2	TRBV9	TRBJ2-3	TGTGCCAGCAGCGTTAGCGGGGGGGCGGTGAATACGCAGTATTTT	CASSVSGGAVNTQYF
few	TRBD1	TRBV7-2	TRBJ1-1	TGTGCCAGCAGCTCTCCGGGACAGGGGGGCCCCGGGACTGAAGCTTTCTTT	CASSSPGQGGPGTEAFF
few	NA	TRBV7-9	TRBJ2-5	TGTGCCAGCAGCAAAGGGGTTGGGGAGACCCAGTACTTC	CASSKGVGETQYF
NA	TRBD2	TRBV9	TRBJ2-1	TGTGCCAGCAGCCCTCGGGAGGGGGGCTCCTACAATGAGCAGTTCTTC	CASSPREGGSYNEQFF
NA	TRBD1	TRBV9	TRBJ2-3	TGTGCCAGCAGCGTAGAGACAGGGTCAGATACGCAGTATTTT	CASSVETGSDTQYF
NA	TRBD2	TRBV4-3	TRBJ2-4	TGCGCCAGCAGCCAAGTACGGACTAGCGGTTTAGCCAAAAACATTCAGTACTTC	CASSQVRTSGLAKNIQYF
NA	TRBD2	TRBV11-2	TRBJ2-7	TGTGCCAGCAGCCCACGCAGGACTAGCGGGGCCTACGAGCAGTACTTC	CASSPRRTSGAYEQYF
NA	TRBD2	TRBV7-6	TRBJ2-7	TGTGCCAGCAGCCAGGGCGCTAGCGGGGGTGGAGAGCAGTACTTC	CASSQGASGGGEQYF
NA	NA	TRBV6-1	TRBJ2-5	TGTGCCAGCAGTGAAGATCGGGGTCCCCGGGAGACCCAGTACTTC	CASSEDRGPRETQYF
NA	TRBD2	TRBV29-1	TRBJ2-3	TGCAGCGTTGAAATAGCGGGGGGGCAAGGGGATACGCAGTATTTT	CSVEIAGGQGDTQYF
few	TRBD2	TRBV5-1	TRBJ2-1	TGCGCCAGCAGCTTGGTTTCCAGCGGGGGGCCTAATGAGCAGTTCTTC	CASSLVSSGGPNEQFF
NA	NA	TRBV27	TRBJ1-5	TGTGCCAGCAGTACAGGTTATGACAATCAGCCCCAGCATTTT	CASSTGYDNQPQHF
few	NA	TRBV7-3	TRBJ1-2	TGTGCCAGCAGCTTAAGGGTCCCAGGGCTCGGCTATGGCTACACCTTC	CASSLRVPGLGYGYTF
NA	NA	TRBV30	TRBJ1-1	TGTGCCTGGACCCATCCCGGTGAAGCTTTCTTT	CAWTHPGEAFF
NA	NA	TRBV4-1	TRBJ1-2	TGCGCCAGCAGCCAAACCAGGGCCTTCTATGAGGGCTACACCTTC	CASSQTRAFYEGYTF
NA	NA	TRBV5-1	TRBJ2-1	TGCGCCAGCAGCTGGCACAATGAGCAGTTCTTC	CASSWHNEQFF
NA	TRBD1	TRBV9	TRBJ2-3	TGTGCCAGCAGCGCCTGGGACAGAACCACAGATACGCAGTATTTT	CASSAWDRTTDTQYF